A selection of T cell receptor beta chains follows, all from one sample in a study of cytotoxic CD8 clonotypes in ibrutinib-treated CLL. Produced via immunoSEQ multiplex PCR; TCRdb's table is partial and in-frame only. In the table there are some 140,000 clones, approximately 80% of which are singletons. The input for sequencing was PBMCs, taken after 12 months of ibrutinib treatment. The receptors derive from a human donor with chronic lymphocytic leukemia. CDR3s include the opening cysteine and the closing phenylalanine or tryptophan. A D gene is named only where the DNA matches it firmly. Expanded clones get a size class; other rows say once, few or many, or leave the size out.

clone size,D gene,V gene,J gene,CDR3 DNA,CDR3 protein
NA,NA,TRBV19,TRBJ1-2,TGTGCCAGTAGTACCCCAGTGGGATCCTATGGCTACACCTTC,CASSTPVGSYGYTF
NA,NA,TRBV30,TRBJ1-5,TGTGCCTGGAGTACCGGATCAGCTCTCTCCCAGCATTTT,CAWSTGSALSQHF
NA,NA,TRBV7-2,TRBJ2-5,TGTGCCAGCAGCTTATGGGACGAGGAGACCCAGTACTTC,CASSLWDEETQYF
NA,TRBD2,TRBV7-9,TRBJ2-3,TGTGCCAGCATCAGCCTCGGGACTAGTGTTGATACGCAGTATTTT,CASISLGTSVDTQYF
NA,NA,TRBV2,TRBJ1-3,TGTGCCAGCAGTGAAAACGGGGTAGGGACCATATATTTT,CASSENGVGTIYF
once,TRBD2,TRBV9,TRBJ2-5,TGTGCCAGCAGCGTAGTGACTAGCGGCAAAGAGACCCAGTACTTC,CASSVVTSGKETQYF
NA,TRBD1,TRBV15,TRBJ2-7,TGTGCCACCAGCTGGGACAGGGGCCGAAGCTCCTACGAGCAGTACTTC,CATSWDRGRSSYEQYF
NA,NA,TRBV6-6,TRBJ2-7,TGTGCCAGCAGTTACTCGATGGGGTACGAGCAGTACTTC,CASSYSMGYEQYF
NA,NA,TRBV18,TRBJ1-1,TGTGCCAGCTCACCTGGGGCGGAGAACACTGAAGCTTTCTTT,CASSPGAENTEAFF
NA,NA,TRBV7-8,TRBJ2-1,TGTGCCAGCAGCGGTTTGGATATTCAACAGGGTTCCTACAATGAGCAGTTCTTC,CASSGLDIQQGSYNEQFF
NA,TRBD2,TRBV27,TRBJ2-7,TGTGCCAGCAGTTTAGCGGGAGACTACGAGCAGTACTTC,CASSLAGDYEQYF
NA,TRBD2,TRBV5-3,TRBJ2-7,TGTGCCAGCAGCTCGGGACTAGCGGGTAACTACGAGCAGTACTTC,CASSSGLAGNYEQYF
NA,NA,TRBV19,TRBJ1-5,TGTGCCAGTAGTGGGTCGGCTAGCAATCAGCCCCAGCATTTT,CASSGSASNQPQHF